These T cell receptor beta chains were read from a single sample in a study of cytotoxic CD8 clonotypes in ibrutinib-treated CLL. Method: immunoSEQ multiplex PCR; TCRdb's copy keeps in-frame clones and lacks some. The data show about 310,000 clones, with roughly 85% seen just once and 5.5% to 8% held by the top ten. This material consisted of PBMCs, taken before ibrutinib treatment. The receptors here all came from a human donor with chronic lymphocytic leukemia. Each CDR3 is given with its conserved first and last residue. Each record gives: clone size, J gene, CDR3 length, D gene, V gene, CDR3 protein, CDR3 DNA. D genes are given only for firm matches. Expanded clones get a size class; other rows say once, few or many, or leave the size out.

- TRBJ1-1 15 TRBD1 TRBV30 CAWSVHDRGRTEAFF TGTGCCTGGAGTGTACATGACAGGGGGCGAACTGAAGCTTTCTTT
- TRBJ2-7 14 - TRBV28 CASSLSPGSLEQYF TGTGCCAGCAGTTTATCTCCAGGATCCCTCGAGCAGTACTTC
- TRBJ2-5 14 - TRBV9 CASSVDSGQETQYF TGTGCCAGCAGCGTAGACTCGGGTCAAGAGACCCAGTACTTC
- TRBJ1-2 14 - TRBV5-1 CASSLEGDNYGYTF TGCGCCAGCAGCTTGGAAGGGGACAACTATGGCTACACCTTC
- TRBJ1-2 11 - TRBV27 CASSNAGGYTF TGTGCCAGCAGTAACGCAGGTGGCTACACCTTC
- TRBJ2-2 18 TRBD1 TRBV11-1 CASSSDHRGRGPAGELFF TGTGCCAGCAGCTCGGATCACAGGGGGCGCGGTCCTGCCGGGGAGCTGTTTTTT
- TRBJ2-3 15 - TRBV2 CASSYTPNKADTQYF TGTGCCAGCAGTTACACACCGAACAAAGCGGATACGCAGTATTTT
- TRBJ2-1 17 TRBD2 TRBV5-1 CASSLGGGSGIYNEQFF TGCGCCAGCAGCTTGGGTGGCGGCAGCGGGATTTACAATGAGCAGTTCTTC
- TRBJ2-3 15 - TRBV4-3 CASSQERGPTDTQYF TGCGCCAGCAGCCAAGAGAGGGGACCTACAGATACGCAGTATTTT
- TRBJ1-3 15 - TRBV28 CASSLLGRTGNTIYF TGTGCCAGCAGTTTATTGGGACGGACTGGAAACACCATATATTTT
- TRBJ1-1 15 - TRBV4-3 CASSQGPETNTEAFF TGCGCCAGCAGCCAAGGCCCGGAGACGAACACTGAAGCTTTCTTT
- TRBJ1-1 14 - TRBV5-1 CASSLAAANTEAFF TGCGCCAGCAGCTTGGCGGCAGCGAACACTGAAGCTTTCTTT
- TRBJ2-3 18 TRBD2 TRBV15 CATRTGRTSGSYTDTQYF TGTGCCACAAGGACAGGACGGACTAGCGGGAGTTATACAGATACGCAGTATTTT
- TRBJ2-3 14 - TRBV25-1 CASSESYGTDTQYF TGTGCCAGCAGTGAAAGTTATGGTACAGATACGCAGTATTTT
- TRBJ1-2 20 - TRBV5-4 CASSLEWGAPHRITNYGYTF TGTGCCAGCAGCTTGGAATGGGGGGCGCCCCATAGGATAACTAACTATGGCTACACCTTC
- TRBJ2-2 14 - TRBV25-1 CASSESGYTGELFF TGTGCCAGCAGTGAATCAGGGTACACCGGGGAGCTGTTTTTT
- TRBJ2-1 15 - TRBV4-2 CASSQDVSSYNEQFF TGTGCCAGCAGCCAAGATGTGAGCTCCTACAATGAGCAGTTCTTC
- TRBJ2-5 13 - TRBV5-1 CASSLGSQETQYF TGCGCCAGCAGCTTGGGTAGCCAGGAGACCCAGTACTTC
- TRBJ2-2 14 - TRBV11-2 CASSLNGAPGELFF TGTGCCAGCAGCTTAAACGGGGCCCCCGGGGAGCTGTTTTTT
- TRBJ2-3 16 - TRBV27 CASSPLRREITDTQYF TGTGCCAGCAGTCCCCTTCGGCGGGAAATCACAGATACGCAGTATTTT
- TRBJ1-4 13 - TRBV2 CASSPGTGEKLFF TGTGCCAGCAGCCCAGGGACCGGCGAAAAACTGTTTTTT
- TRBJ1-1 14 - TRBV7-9 CASSPVLENTEAFF TGTGCCAGCAGCCCCGTCCTGGAGAACACTGAAGCTTTCTTT
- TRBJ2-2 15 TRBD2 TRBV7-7 CASSLSGSGTGELFF TGTGCTAGCAGCTTAAGCGGGAGTGGCACCGGGGAGCTGTTTTTT
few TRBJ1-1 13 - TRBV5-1 CASSFGKNTEAFF TGCGCCAGCAGCTTTGGCAAGAACACTGAAGCTTTCTTT
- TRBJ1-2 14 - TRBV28 CASRPPGRLLGYTF TGTGCCAGCAGACCACCAGGGAGGCTTTTGGGCTACACCTTC
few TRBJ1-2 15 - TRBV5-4 CASSLGGWGGYGYTF TGTGCCAGCAGTCTGGGCGGCTGGGGTGGCTATGGCTACACCTTC
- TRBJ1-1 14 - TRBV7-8 CASSIRQVNTEAFF TGTGCCAGCAGCATACGGCAGGTTAACACTGAAGCTTTCTTT
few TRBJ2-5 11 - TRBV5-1 CASSLVETQYF TGCGCCAGCAGCTTGGTAGAGACCCAGTACTTC
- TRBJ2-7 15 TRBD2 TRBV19 CASSIRASGIGEQYF TGTGCCAGTAGTATCAGGGCTAGCGGGATCGGCGAGCAGTACTTC
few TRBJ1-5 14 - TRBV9 CASSGDPSNQPQHF TGTGCCAGCAGCGGGGACCCCTCCAATCAGCCCCAGCATTTT
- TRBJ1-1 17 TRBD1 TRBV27 CASSPWTGGAVNTEAFF TGTGCCAGCAGCCCTTGGACAGGGGGCGCGGTTAATACTGAAGCTTTCTTT
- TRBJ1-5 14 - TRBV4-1 CASSQGDGHQPQHF TGCGCCAGCAGCCAAGGGGACGGTCATCAGCCCCAGCATTTT
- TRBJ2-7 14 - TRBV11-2 CASAPVDIPYEQYF TGTGCCAGCGCTCCGGTAGACATTCCCTACGAGCAGTACTTC
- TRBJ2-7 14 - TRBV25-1 CASSEFKGAYEQYF TGTGCCAGCAGTGAATTTAAGGGGGCCTACGAGCAGTACTTC
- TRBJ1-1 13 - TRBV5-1 CASSTPGNAEAFF TGCGCCAGCAGCACACCAGGAAACGCTGAAGCTTTCTTT
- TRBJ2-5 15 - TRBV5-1 CASSLLQGRGETQYF TGCGCCAGCAGCTTGTTGCAGGGCCGGGGCGAGACCCAGTACTTC
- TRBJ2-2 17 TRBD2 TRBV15 CATSIWTSGANTGELFF TGTGCCACCAGCATTTGGACTAGCGGTGCGAACACCGGGGAGCTGTTTTTT
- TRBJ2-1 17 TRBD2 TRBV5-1 CASSLAPGLASYNEQFF TGCGCCAGCAGCTTGGCACCGGGACTAGCGTCCTACAATGAGCAGTTCTTC
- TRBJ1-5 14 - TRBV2 CASSVRVGNQPQHF TGTGCCAGCAGTGTGAGGGTTGGGAATCAGCCCCAGCATTTT
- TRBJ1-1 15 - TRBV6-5 CASSYSPSHVTEAFF TGTGCCAGCAGTTACTCGCCTTCCCACGTTACTGAAGCTTTCTTT
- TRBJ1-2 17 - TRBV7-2 CASSLYLVVLPLDGYTF TGTGCCAGCAGCTTATATTTGGTGGTGTTACCTCTGGATGGCTACACCTTC
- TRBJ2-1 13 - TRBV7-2 CASTGYQYNEQFF TGTGCCAGCACAGGGTATCAGTACAATGAGCAGTTCTTC
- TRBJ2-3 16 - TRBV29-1 CSASDRDTGFRGTQYF TGCAGCGCCAGCGACCGGGACACAGGGTTCAGGGGTACGCAGTATTTT
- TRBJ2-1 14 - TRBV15 CATSRDTRPPEQFF TGTGCCACCAGCAGAGATACCCGTCCTCCCGAGCAGTTCTTC
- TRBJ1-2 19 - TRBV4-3 CASSQDPGLLVGSNYGYTF TGCGCCAGCAGCCAAGATCCGGGGTTGTTGGTGGGATCTAACTATGGCTACACCTTC
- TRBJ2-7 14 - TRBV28 CASILSSGVEEQYF TGTGCCAGCATACTTAGTTCCGGGGTGGAGGAGCAGTACTTC
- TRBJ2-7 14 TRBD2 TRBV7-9 CASSPAGGGYEQYF TGTGCCAGCAGCCCAGCGGGAGGCGGCTACGAGCAGTACTTC
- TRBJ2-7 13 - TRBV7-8 CASSLTGAYEQYF TGTGCCAGCAGCTTAACAGGAGCCTACGAGCAGTACTTC
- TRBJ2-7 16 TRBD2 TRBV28 CASSFLASGSSYEQYF TGTGCCAGCAGTTTTTTGGCTAGCGGGAGCTCCTACGAGCAGTACTTC
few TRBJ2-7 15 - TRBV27 CASSLRLQGIHEQYF TGTGCCAGCAGTTTAAGGTTGCAGGGTATCCACGAGCAGTACTTC
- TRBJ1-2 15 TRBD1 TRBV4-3 CASSQDRGQGYGYTF TGCGCCAGCAGCCAAGATAGGGGACAGGGCTATGGCTACACCTTC
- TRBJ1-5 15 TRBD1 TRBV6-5 CASRKQGAKSQPQHF TGTGCCAGCAGGAAACAGGGGGCCAAGTCTCAGCCCCAGCATTTT
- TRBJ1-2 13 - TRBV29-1 CSVVRAGRDGYTF TGCAGCGTTGTTCGTGCAGGGAGGGATGGCTACACCTTC
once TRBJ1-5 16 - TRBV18 CASSPSAGSQYQPQHF TGTGCCAGCTCACCATCCGCGGGATCTCAATATCAGCCCCAGCATTTT